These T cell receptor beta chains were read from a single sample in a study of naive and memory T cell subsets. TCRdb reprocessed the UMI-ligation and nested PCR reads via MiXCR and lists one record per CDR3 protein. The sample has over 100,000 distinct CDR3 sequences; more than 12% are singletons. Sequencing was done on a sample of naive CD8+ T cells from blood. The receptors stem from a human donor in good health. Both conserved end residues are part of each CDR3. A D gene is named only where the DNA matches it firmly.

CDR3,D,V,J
CASSLTGYEQYF,-,TRBV27,TRBJ2-7
CASSLPGLAGGGEQFF,TRBD2,TRBV12-3/TRBV12-4,TRBJ2-1
CAWKRLPYNEQFF,-,TRBV30,TRBJ2-1
CASTLGLKETQYF,-,TRBV12-3/TRBV12-4,TRBJ2-5
CASSLKHYATNEQFF,-,TRBV7-8,TRBJ2-1
CASSAASGPFYEQYF,TRBD2,TRBV19,TRBJ2-7
CATSGVYGYTF,-,TRBV15,TRBJ1-2
CATSDPPAGAIGELFF,-,TRBV24-1,TRBJ2-2
CASSLSPSSEQYF,-,TRBV7-3,TRBJ2-7
CAWSTEGSYNEKLFF,-,TRBV30,TRBJ1-4
CASSQVQVERSPLHF,-,TRBV4-2,TRBJ1-6
CASSFGRRQPQHF,-,TRBV11-2,TRBJ1-5
CASSQDGKQGATDTQYF,TRBD1,TRBV4-3,TRBJ2-3
CASGLDRGWETQYF,TRBD1,TRBV12-5,TRBJ2-5
CASSLLSATYEQYF,-,TRBV14,TRBJ2-7
CASSEFGGDHYGYTF,-,TRBV25-1,TRBJ1-2
CAPKGLNTEAFF,-,TRBV7-9,TRBJ1-1
CAWSELSTPSGGDEQFF,TRBD2,TRBV30,TRBJ2-1